A selection of T cell receptor beta chains follows, all from one sample in a study of vaccination effects on CD4 cells after COVID-19. These receptors lack a known antigen. Data came from immunoSEQ multiplex PCR; TCRdb stores just in-frame clones and leaves some out. The sample shows 40,000 to 50,000 clones, 55% to 85% of them seen only once. Sample: CD4+ T cells from PBMCs cultured without peptide, taken after COVID-19 vaccination. Every receptor here comes from a human donor who received a COVID-19 vaccine. CDR3s include the opening cysteine and the closing phenylalanine or tryptophan. D genes are given only for firm matches. Clone size is shown for a subset of rows, as once, few, many or a class of expanded clone.

TRBV2	-	-	12	TRBJ2-5	TGTGCCAGCAAAGGTAGCCTGGGGACCCAGTACTTC	CASKGSLGTQYF
TRBV2	-	few	14	TRBJ2-3	TGTGCCAGCAGTGAATCAGGGGGAGGGCCTACGCAGTATTTT	CASSESGGGPTQYF
TRBV18	-	-	14	TRBJ2-3	TGTGCCAGCTCACCTATATCCGGGAGTGATACGCAGTATTTT	CASSPISGSDTQYF
TRBV5-1	-	-	14	TRBJ2-3	TGCGCCAGCAGCCGCTCAGGAGACACAGATACGCAGTATTTT	CASSRSGDTDTQYF
TRBV12-3/TRBV12-4	-	-	13	TRBJ1-6	TGTGCCAGCAGTACAGGGCATAATTCACCCCTCCACTTT	CASSTGHNSPLHF
TRBV6-5	TRBD1	-	14	TRBJ2-7	TGTGCCAGCAGTCGGGACAGGGGTTCGGGAGAGCAGTACTTC	CASSRDRGSGEQYF
TRBV6-5	-	-	15	TRBJ1-2	TGTGCCAGCAGTAGGGCCGGGACGGCTAACTATGGCTACACCTTC	CASSRAGTANYGYTF
TRBV7-9	-	-	14	TRBJ2-5	TGTGCCAGCAGCTTCATGGGGGGCCGAGAGACCCAGTACTTC	CASSFMGGRETQYF
TRBV7-2	TRBD2	once	15	TRBJ2-7	TGTGCCAGCAGCTTAGTGACTAGCGGCCCCCTCGAGCAGTACTTC	CASSLVTSGPLEQYF
TRBV12-3/TRBV12-4	-	once	13	TRBJ1-6	TGTGCCAGCACACAGGGCCATAATTCACCCCTCCACTTT	CASTQGHNSPLHF
TRBV5-1	-	few	15	TRBJ2-7	TGCGCCAGCAGCTTGGAGTCGGGAGTGGTCCACGAGCAGTACTTC	CASSLESGVVHEQYF
TRBV19	TRBD1	-	14	TRBJ2-2	TGTGCCAGTAGGAGGGACAGGGATTTCGGGGAGCTGTTTTTT	CASRRDRDFGELFF
TRBV6-2/TRBV6-3	-	few	12	TRBJ1-2	TGTGCCAGCAGTCGACAGAACTATGGCTACACCTTC	CASSRQNYGYTF
TRBV4-1	-	-	17	TRBJ1-3	TGCGCCAGCAGCCAAGATCCCCGTGGGGGGTCTGGAAACACCATATATTTT	CASSQDPRGGSGNTIYF
TRBV5-1	TRBD2	-	14	TRBJ2-7	TGCGCCAGCAGCTTAGGGACTAGCGGGAGCGAGCAGTACTTC	CASSLGTSGSEQYF
TRBV28	-	-	15	TRBJ1-2	TGTGCCAGCAGTTTATCTCATGGGACTACCTATGGCTACACCTTC	CASSLSHGTTYGYTF
TRBV7-9	-	-	14	TRBJ2-3	TGTGCCAGCAGTCCTGGACTGGGCACAGATACGCAGTATTTT	CASSPGLGTDTQYF
TRBV19	TRBD1	-	13	TRBJ2-2	TGTGCCAGTAGGATCGACAGGGCCGGGGAGCTGTTTTTT	CASRIDRAGELFF
TRBV19	TRBD1	-	15	TRBJ1-5	TGTGCCACACAAGAGGGACAGGGGGGTGGTCAGCCCCAGCATTTT	CATQEGQGGGQPQHF
TRBV18	TRBD1	-	14	TRBJ2-7	TGTGCCAGCTCGAGGGACAGATTCTCCTACGAGCAGTACTTC	CASSRDRFSYEQYF
TRBV9	TRBD1	-	15	TRBJ1-1	TGTGCCAGCAGCGCCCGTGACAGGGCGTGGACTGAAGCTTTCTTT	CASSARDRAWTEAFF
TRBV3-1/TRBV3-2	-	-	14	TRBJ1-2	TGTGCCAGCAGCCAAGAAGGCACAGCTCATGGCTACACCTTC	CASSQEGTAHGYTF
TRBV5-1	-	once	15	TRBJ2-3	TGCGCCAGCAGCTTTTTGGTTAGCGGATCAGATACGCAGTATTTT	CASSFLVSGSDTQYF
TRBV6-5	-	-	13	TRBJ1-5	TGTGCCAGCAGTTACTCAACCTATCAGCCCCAGCATTTT	CASSYSTYQPQHF
TRBV4-1	TRBD1	-	15	TRBJ1-5	TGCGCCAGCAGCCAAGAGGGACAGGGTGCCCAGCCCCAGCATTTT	CASSQEGQGAQPQHF
TRBV5-5	-	-	15	TRBJ2-4	TGTGCCAGCAGCTTGGCCCAAACAGGGTTCTACATTCAGTACTTC	CASSLAQTGFYIQYF
TRBV10-2	TRBD1	-	14	TRBJ1-2	TGCGCCAGCAGTGTGGGACAGGGGGCTTGGAGCTACACCTTC	CASSVGQGAWSYTF
TRBV9	-	-	15	TRBJ2-1	TGTGCCAGCAGCGTAGTGGCAGACTCCTACAATGAGCAGTTCTTC	CASSVVADSYNEQFF
TRBV2	TRBD2	-	18	TRBJ2-7	TGTGCCAGCAGTGAAGCGGAACTAGCGGGGGACCTCAGGGACGAGCAGTACTTC	CASSEAELAGDLRDEQYF
TRBV2	TRBD2	-	14	TRBJ2-1	TGTGCCAGCAGAGGGACTAGCGGGAGTAATGAGCAGTTCTTC	CASRGTSGSNEQFF
TRBV27	TRBD2	-	15	TRBJ2-3	TGTGCCAGCAGTTTGCTAGCGGGGGCTTCAGATACGCAGTATTTT	CASSLLAGASDTQYF
TRBV6-5	TRBD2	-	14	TRBJ2-1	TGTGCCAGCAGCCATACTAGCGGGCAAAATGAGCAGTTCTTC	CASSHTSGQNEQFF
TRBV30	-	-	16	TRBJ1-3	TGTGCCTGGAGTCCGTATACAGGGTTCTCTGGAAACACCATATATTTT	CAWSPYTGFSGNTIYF
TRBV6-6	-	-	14	TRBJ2-3	TGTGCCAGCAGTGATCGGACTAGCACAGATACGCAGTATTTT	CASSDRTSTDTQYF
TRBV7-9	-	-	15	TRBJ2-3	TGTGCCAGCAGCTTACCCCTAGTGGCCACAGATACGCAGTATTTT	CASSLPLVATDTQYF
TRBV30	-	-	15	TRBJ1-2	TGTGCCTGGAGTGTATTTCACGGGGCGGGCTATGGCTACACCTTC	CAWSVFHGAGYGYTF
TRBV7-9	-	once	14	TRBJ2-6	TGTGCCAGCAGCCGAAACTCTGGGGCCAACGTCCTGACTTTC	CASSRNSGANVLTF
TRBV9	-	-	15	TRBJ2-1	TGTGCCAGCAGCGTAGCCAGCGGCTTTGGCAATGAGCAGTTCTTC	CASSVASGFGNEQFF
TRBV20-1	-	-	15	TRBJ1-1	TGCAGTGCTAGTGATTCCCCCGGGGGAGGGACTGAAGCTTTCTTT	CSASDSPGGGTEAFF
TRBV21-1	-	-	15	TRBJ1-2	TGTGCCAGCAGCAAAGAACGGGGAGCTAACTATGGCTACACCTTC	CASSKERGANYGYTF
TRBV27	TRBD2	-	15	TRBJ2-7	TGTGCCAGCAGTTTAGAAGCGGGGTTTTCCTACGAGCAGTACTTC	CASSLEAGFSYEQYF
TRBV25-1	-	few	15	TRBJ2-1	TGTGCCAGCAGTGACCCGGGGCACCACTACAATGAGCAGTTCTTC	CASSDPGHHYNEQFF
TRBV18	-	-	13	TRBJ2-5	TGTGCCAGCTCACCAGGTCGACTGGAGACCCAGTACTTC	CASSPGRLETQYF
TRBV7-9	TRBD2	-	16	TRBJ2-1	TGTGCCAGCAGCGTGCCGGGACTAGGCTTGGTAAATGAGCAGTTCTTC	CASSVPGLGLVNEQFF
TRBV7-8	-	once	14	TRBJ1-1	TGTGCCAGCAGCTTAGGTCCGGCTAACACTGAAGCTTTCTTT	CASSLGPANTEAFF
TRBV10-2	-	-	13	TRBJ2-7	TGCGCCAGCAGTGGACCGGGAGCTTACGAGCAGTACTTC	CASSGPGAYEQYF
TRBV18	-	-	13	TRBJ1-5	TGTGCCAGTTCAACGGGGGGGAATCAGCCCCAGCATTTT	CASSTGGNQPQHF
TRBV14	TRBD2	once	16	TRBJ2-7	TGTGCCAGCAGCCATATACTAGCGGGGGACTTCTACGAGCAGTACTTC	CASSHILAGDFYEQYF
TRBV7-2	TRBD1	few	14	TRBJ1-5	TGTGCCAGCAGCCCGAGGACAGGGGATCAGCCCCAGCATTTT	CASSPRTGDQPQHF
TRBV29-1	TRBD1	-	12	TRBJ2-7	TGCAGCGTTAGACCAGGGGACAGCGAGCAGTACTTC	CSVRPGDSEQYF
TRBV5-1	TRBD2	-	15	TRBJ2-3	TGCGCCACTGGTTCTCCTAGCGGGAGTACAGATACGCAGTATTTT	CATGSPSGSTDTQYF
TRBV19	TRBD2	-	14	TRBJ2-7	TGTGCCAGTAGTAGGACTAGCGGGCTTGACGAGCAGTACTTC	CASSRTSGLDEQYF
TRBV5-1	-	-	14	TRBJ1-1	TGCGCCAGCAGCTTGGCCCAAACGAACACTGAAGCTTTCTTT	CASSLAQTNTEAFF
TRBV20-1	-	-	11	TRBJ2-7	TGCAGTGCTAGAAGTGGACACGAGCAGTACTTC	CSARSGHEQYF
TRBV4-2	TRBD2	-	16	TRBJ2-3	TGTGCCAGCAGCCTCAACCAAGCGGGAGAATCGGATACGCAGTATTTT	CASSLNQAGESDTQYF